A selection of T cell receptor beta chains follows, all from one sample in a study of blood T cell repertoires in COVID-19. Clones were sequenced by immunoSEQ multiplex PCR, and TCRdb holds only the in-frame ones, with some missing. The sample lists hundreds of thousands of clones, 86% occurring once. Sequenced sample: peripheral blood. These receptors came from a woman between 25 and 40 years old who had recovered from COVID-19. CDR3s include the opening cysteine and the closing phenylalanine or tryptophan. A D gene is named only where the DNA matches it firmly. Rows may omit the clone size; those that give it use once, few, many or a size class.

V gene,D gene,J gene,clone size,CDR3 DNA,CDR3 protein
TRBV11-2,TRBD2,TRBJ2-1,few,TGTGCCAGCAGCTTAGGGCTAGCGGGGGGGTTTGAGCAGTTCTTC,CASSLGLAGGFEQFF
TRBV9,-,TRBJ2-2,-,TGTGCCAGCAGCGTAAGTCTCAGTGGCGGGGAGCTGTTTTTT,CASSVSLSGGELFF
TRBV28,TRBD2,TRBJ2-1,-,TGTGCCAGCAGTGCGGGACTAGCGGGACATAAGCAGTTCTTC,CASSAGLAGHKQFF
TRBV29-1,TRBD2,TRBJ2-3,few,TGCAGCGTGATGGGACTAGCGGGAGTGTCAGATACGCAGTATTTT,CSVMGLAGVSDTQYF
TRBV20-1,-,TRBJ2-7,once,TGCAGTGCTAGCCCCTTAAACGAGCAGTACTTC,CSASPLNEQYF
TRBV19,TRBD2,TRBJ2-4,-,TGTGCCAGTGGGGGTTCTAGCGGGAGTGACATTCAGTACTTC,CASGGSSGSDIQYF
TRBV12-3/TRBV12-4,TRBD1,TRBJ2-7,-,TGTGCCAGCACAGACAGGGGTCCCTACGAGCAGTACTTC,CASTDRGPYEQYF
TRBV4-1,-,TRBJ1-3,once,TGCGCCAGCAGCCCGAGCACGGGATCTGGAAACACCATATATTTT,CASSPSTGSGNTIYF
TRBV19,-,TRBJ1-1,-,TGTGCCAGTAGTTTTTTAGGGGAGAACACTGAAGCTTTCTTT,CASSFLGENTEAFF
TRBV19,TRBD2,TRBJ2-5,-,TGTGCCAGTAGCCTCTCGCGGGAGGGGACCCAGTACTTC,CASSLSREGTQYF
TRBV25-1,-,TRBJ2-2,-,TGTGCCAGCAGTGAACTAACAGGGCCGGACACCGGGGAGCTGTTTTTT,CASSELTGPDTGELFF
TRBV2,TRBD2,TRBJ2-7,-,TGTGCCACCTCAGCCCAGCGGGGGGTCCGCTCCGAGCAGTACTTC,CATSAQRGVRSEQYF
TRBV28,TRBD2,TRBJ2-3,-,TGTGCCAGCAGTTTGCCTAGCGGGAGTGGCGCAGATACGCAGTATTTT,CASSLPSGSGADTQYF
TRBV7-2,-,TRBJ2-7,-,TGTGCCAGCAGTCTTATTCCCTACGAGCAGTACTTC,CASSLIPYEQYF
TRBV7-3,TRBD1,TRBJ2-2,once,TGTGCCAGCGGACAGGGGGCAAACACCGGGGAGCTGTTTTTT,CASGQGANTGELFF
TRBV5-6,TRBD1,TRBJ2-7,-,TGTGCCAGCAGCGAGACAGGGTTAGTGAGGGAGCAGTACTTC,CASSETGLVREQYF
TRBV5-6,-,TRBJ2-7,-,TGTGCCAGCAGCGACAGTATTAATTCCTACGAGCAGTACTTC,CASSDSINSYEQYF
TRBV11-2,TRBD2,TRBJ2-3,-,TGTGCCAGCAGCTTAAGACTAGCGGGTGGCACAGATACGCAGTATTTT,CASSLRLAGGTDTQYF
TRBV2,-,TRBJ1-4,-,TGTGCCAGCACCCCCTTAGTGGCTCAGGTGGGAAAACTGTTTTTT,CASTPLVAQVGKLFF
TRBV20-1,-,TRBJ1-4,-,TGCAGTGCTAGTCCGGGACAAACAAGGGCTAATGAAAAACTGTTTTTT,CSASPGQTRANEKLFF
TRBV6-5,-,TRBJ1-6,-,TGTGCCAGCAGTTACTCGAGACAGGTTGATTCACCCCTCCACTTT,CASSYSRQVDSPLHF
TRBV19,TRBD2,TRBJ2-1,-,TGTGCCAGTAGGGGACTAGCGGGAGAAGTAATCGATGAGCAGTTCTTC,CASRGLAGEVIDEQFF
TRBV7-9,-,TRBJ1-1,-,TGTGCCAGCAGCCCCCTGGGCAACACTGAAGCTTTCTTT,CASSPLGNTEAFF
TRBV3-1/TRBV3-2,TRBD2,TRBJ2-7,-,TGTGCCAGCAGCCAAGATTACCCCGGGACTAGCTCGTCCTACGAGCAGTACTTC,CASSQDYPGTSSSYEQYF
TRBV7-8,-,TRBJ1-2,-,TGTGCCACCTCAGAGATGACAGCTAACTATGGCTACACCTTC,CATSEMTANYGYTF
TRBV15,TRBD1,TRBJ2-5,-,TGTGCCACCAGCAGAGGGGGGACAGAACAAGAGACCCAGTACTTC,CATSRGGTEQETQYF
TRBV7-9,-,TRBJ2-7,-,TGTGCCAGCAGCCCCCCGGGGTCCTACGAGCAGTACTTC,CASSPPGSYEQYF
TRBV6-2/TRBV6-3,-,TRBJ1-6,-,TGTGCCAGCAGTTCCGTCGAAGGCAGGGTTGGCAATTCACCCCTCCACTTT,CASSSVEGRVGNSPLHF
TRBV19,-,TRBJ2-1,-,TGTGCCAGTACGACAGGCCTCTACAATGAGCAGTTCTTC,CASTTGLYNEQFF
TRBV5-1,TRBD2,TRBJ2-7,-,TGCGCCAGCAGCCCGGGGACTACCGCTATCTACGAGCAGTACTTC,CASSPGTTAIYEQYF
TRBV3-1/TRBV3-2,TRBD2,TRBJ2-3,-,TGTGCCAGCAGCGGAGGGACTAGCGGCACAGATACGCAGTATTTT,CASSGGTSGTDTQYF
TRBV15,TRBD1,TRBJ1-5,few,TGTGCCACCAGCTACGACAGGGACAATCAGCCCCAGCATTTT,CATSYDRDNQPQHF
TRBV11-2,TRBD2,TRBJ2-1,-,TGTGCCAGCAGCTTATGGACTAGCGGGGTTGAGCAGTTCTTC,CASSLWTSGVEQFF
TRBV10-3,TRBD2,TRBJ2-7,-,TGTGCCATAATGGAGCGGGAGTCGGGCGAGCAGTACTTC,CAIMERESGEQYF
TRBV6-5,TRBD1,TRBJ1-5,few,TGTGCCAGCAGCCTGAGACAGGGGAGTCAGCCCCAGCATTTT,CASSLRQGSQPQHF
TRBV5-6,-,TRBJ1-5,-,TGTGCCAGCAGCTTATCCGGGGGTGGTAGCAATCAGCCCCAGCATTTT,CASSLSGGGSNQPQHF
TRBV7-6,-,TRBJ2-2,-,TGTGCCAGCAGCGTGGCCGCGAACACCGGGGAGCTGTTTTTT,CASSVAANTGELFF
TRBV6-1,-,TRBJ1-1,-,TGTGCCAGCAGTGAAGGGTGGGGCAGGCTCGAAGCTTTCTTT,CASSEGWGRLEAFF
TRBV18,TRBD1,TRBJ1-2,once,TGTGCCAGCTCACAGACACAGGGGGGAGGAGACTATGGCTACACCTTC,CASSQTQGGGDYGYTF
TRBV3-1/TRBV3-2,-,TRBJ2-7,-,TGTGCCAGCAGCCCCCTAACAGGGAAAGGGAACGAGCAGTACTTC,CASSPLTGKGNEQYF
TRBV9,TRBD1,TRBJ1-6,-,TGTGCCAGCAGCGTAAATGGACAGGGAAGTTCACCCCTCCACTTT,CASSVNGQGSSPLHF
TRBV11-2,-,TRBJ1-1,-,TGTGCCAGCAGTCCCCAGGCGAACACTGAAGCTTTCTTT,CASSPQANTEAFF
TRBV5-8,TRBD2,TRBJ2-5,-,TGTGCCAGCAGCCCACTAGCGGGGGGACAAGAGACCCAGTACTTC,CASSPLAGGQETQYF
TRBV11-3,TRBD2,TRBJ2-2,-,TGTGCCAGCAGCCGGACTAGCGGGGTGAACACCGGGGAGCTGTTTTTT,CASSRTSGVNTGELFF
TRBV14,TRBD1,TRBJ2-2,-,TGTGCCAGCAGCCCGGACAGGGGGTACACCGGGGAGCTGTTTTTT,CASSPDRGYTGELFF
TRBV4-2,TRBD2,TRBJ2-2,-,TGTGCCAGCAGCCAAGCAACTAGCGGGAGTATGGTCACCGGGGAGCTGTTTTTT,CASSQATSGSMVTGELFF
TRBV4-1,TRBD1,TRBJ2-7,few,TGCGCCAGCAGCCAACCGGGACAGGGTAGGAACGAGCAGTACTTC,CASSQPGQGRNEQYF
TRBV19,TRBD1,TRBJ1-6,-,TGTGCCAGTAGGGACAGGGGGTATAATTCACCCCTCCACTTT,CASRDRGYNSPLHF
TRBV7-3,-,TRBJ2-1,-,TGTGCCAGCAGCCTAGGCGGCACTAGCAGATACAATGAGCAGTTCTTC,CASSLGGTSRYNEQFF
TRBV19,-,TRBJ2-1,-,TGTGCCAGTAGTATAGGGGGGGTACGCAATGAGCAGTTCTTC,CASSIGGVRNEQFF
TRBV9,TRBD1,TRBJ1-1,-,TGTGCCAGCAGCGTTGGACAGGGGGCGTCTGAAGCTTTCTTT,CASSVGQGASEAFF
TRBV27,-,TRBJ2-1,-,TGTGCCAGCAGTAACAGGGCTGGCTCCTACAATGAGCAGTTCTTC,CASSNRAGSYNEQFF
TRBV28,-,TRBJ1-5,-,TGTGCCAGCAGTTTTGGGCGGGGGCGGATAGATCAGCCCCAGCATTTT,CASSFGRGRIDQPQHF
TRBV18,-,TRBJ2-1,few,TGTGCCAGCTCATTTGAAGACAGACATCAGTTCTTC,CASSFEDRHQFF
TRBV5-1,TRBD1,TRBJ1-5,once,TGCGCCAGCAGCCCCCAGACAGGGGAGGACCAGCCCCAGCATTTT,CASSPQTGEDQPQHF
TRBV7-9,-,TRBJ1-1,-,TGTGCCAGCGCCCTCGTGGACAACCAAGCTTTCTTT,CASALVDNQAFF
TRBV28,TRBD2,TRBJ2-7,-,TGTGCCAGCAGTCGCCTACTAGCGGGAGGGAGCTCCTACGAGCAGTACTTC,CASSRLLAGGSSYEQYF